This TCR beta chain emerged from a study of T-cell memory formation after mild COVID-19 (dated by TCRdb to the early 2020s). Looking at the study overall: TCR sequence clusters from the two donors were found to be largely donor specific. In a couple of donors, T-cell clones that expanded and contracted after mild COVID-19 were followed by sequencing TCRalpha and TCRbeta repertoires longitudinally. The cohort was made up of two young adult volunteers, one female and one male, who were previously healthy.

Sequenced using an Illumina NovaSeq 6000. cDNA libraries for TCRalpha and TCRbeta were prepared by 5'RACE using constant-segment primers, with sample barcodes and unique molecular identifiers added. RNA was extracted from every sample with Trizol reagent. Amplification of the libraries took two PCR steps, and the second step added a second sample barcode plus Illumina TruSeq adapters. The libraries were sequenced on an Illumina NovaSeq using 2 x 150 bp paired-end reads. Per the authors' processing: With migec v1.2.7, reads were demultiplexed and then collapsed into UMI-guided consensus sequences. Using mixcr v2.1.11, UMI consensuses were aligned to TRA and TRB V and J templates and then assembled into clonotypes. Expanded or contracted clonotypes were those called significant by both edgeR and NoisET, with noise models trained on biological replicates. edgeR calls used a false discovery rate-adjusted p below 0.01 and a log2 fold-change threshold of 1. As an exploratory analysis of dynamics, max-normalized trajectories of the 1000 most abundant clonotypes were examined with PCA combined with hierarchical clustering. Separately sequenced CD4+ and CD8+ repertoires were used to assign the CD4 or CD8 phenotype of responding clones. TCRdb passed the public sequencing reads through fastp at Q25 and MiXCR, retaining productive beta sequences. When rows share a CDR3 protein, they turn into one entry using the most common DNA and genes. TCRdb, not the original authors, processed these V and J calls. For this sample the table gives a few hundred thousand distinct CDR3 sequences, of which 16% were detected only once. The ten largest clonotypes hold roughly 21% of the sample.

V is cut back by 1 base and J by 1 base, with 4 bases in the junction unmatched. Measured from the cysteine to the phenylalanine, the CDR3 is 16 residues long. The retained sequence is limited to the CDR3, 48 bases, with the frame set at the first base. Ficoll-Paque density gradient centrifugation was the method used to isolate PBMCs. Summary of the overall study and its limitations: Contracting CD4+ clones were found mainly in CM and EM memory subsets, while CD8+ clones were enriched in EMRA. Some responding clones were detected in pre-infection memory, which suggested that pre-existing cross-reactive memory T cells had joined the SARS-CoV-2 response. The study covered only a couple of mild cases, and larger cohorts including severe cases with pre-infection samples were considered necessary. The second-wave clones that peaked on day 37 were not confirmed to be SARS-CoV-2 specific. From day 15 to 85, contracting clones showed balanced CD4/CD8 phenotypes, whereas a second wave of clones that expanded from day 15 to 37 leaned towards CD4+.

Only one count was recorded for this clonotype. No antigen is known for it. No quality values exist for individual bases; no much larger clone is one base distant. One read provides weak support. This sequence originates from a man aged 18 to 35 who had mild COVID-19 (a few samples of this study predate the infection). The sample titles of this study are shuffled in the database, so cell type and time point are left out; the donor was told from shared clones. Sequencing was performed on PBMCs or a T cell subset sorted from them (not recorded which). The chain uses TRBV12-3 or TRBV12-4 and TRBJ2-5, with 9 middle bases fitting TRBD2. CDR3 region: CASSLEGSGGQETQYF. In nucleotide form, the sequence is TGTGCCAGCAGTTTAGAGGGTAGCGGGGGCCAAGAGACCCAGTACTTC.